The present T cell receptor (beta chain) was sequenced within a study of blood T cells in healthy people across ages. Study in general: When template switching was applied, about one barcoded beta molecule was captured per two T cells. Points from the study as a whole: With unsorted PBMCs, a conclusive comparison of naive versus antigen-experienced cells was not possible.

The length of the CDR3 is 16 residues. Germline V lookup: CDR1 MNHEY, CDR2 SVGAGI. Between the trimmed V and J ends, which lost 0 bases and 7 bases, there was a span of 15 bases. Together with a sample-barcoded 5' primer, a J-beta primer mix was included in a second PCR lasting roughly 6 to 12 cycles. TCRdb re-called the 5' RACE reads with MiXCR, one entry per CDR3 protein. The table lists fewer than 1.5 million distinct CDR3 sequences, 42% of them singletons. This clonotype turned up a few times. Its antigen is currently unknown. The chain links TRBV6-5 to TRBJ1-4; no firm D call. The TCR was taken from a woman between 18 and 29 years old in good health. The material sequenced was blood. CDR3 in amino acids: CASSYSGVDGFEKLFF. In DNA form, the CDR3 reads TGTGCCAGCAGTTACTCTGGGGTCGATGGATTTGAAAAACTGTTTTTT.